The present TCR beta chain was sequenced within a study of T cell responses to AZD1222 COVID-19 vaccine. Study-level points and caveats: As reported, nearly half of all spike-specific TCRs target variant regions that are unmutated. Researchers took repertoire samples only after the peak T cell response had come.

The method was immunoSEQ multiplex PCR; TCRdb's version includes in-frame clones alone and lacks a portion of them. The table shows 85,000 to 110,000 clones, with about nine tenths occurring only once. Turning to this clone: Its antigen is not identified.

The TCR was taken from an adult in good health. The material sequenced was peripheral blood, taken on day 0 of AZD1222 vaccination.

The CDR3 loop is CASSGRDSINYGYTF. Written as DNA, the CDR3 is TGTGCCAGTAGCGGAAGGGACAGCATAAACTATGGCTACACCTTC. The rearrangement links TRBV19 to TRBJ1-2; 7 positions match TRBD1. V trimming: 6 bases; J trimming: 2 bases; junction bases outside the gene matches: 9. The CDR3 sequence is 15 residues long. In germline, CDR1 is LNHDA, CDR2 SQIVND (reference sequence). Combining the CDR3 with reference TRBV19 and TRBJ1-2 gives the whole variable domain DGGITQSPKYLFRKEGQNVTLSCEQNLNHDAMYWYRQDPGQGLRLIYYSQIVNDFQKGDIAEGYSVSREKKESFPLTVTSAQKNPTAFYLCASSGRDSINYGYTFGSGTRLTVV.